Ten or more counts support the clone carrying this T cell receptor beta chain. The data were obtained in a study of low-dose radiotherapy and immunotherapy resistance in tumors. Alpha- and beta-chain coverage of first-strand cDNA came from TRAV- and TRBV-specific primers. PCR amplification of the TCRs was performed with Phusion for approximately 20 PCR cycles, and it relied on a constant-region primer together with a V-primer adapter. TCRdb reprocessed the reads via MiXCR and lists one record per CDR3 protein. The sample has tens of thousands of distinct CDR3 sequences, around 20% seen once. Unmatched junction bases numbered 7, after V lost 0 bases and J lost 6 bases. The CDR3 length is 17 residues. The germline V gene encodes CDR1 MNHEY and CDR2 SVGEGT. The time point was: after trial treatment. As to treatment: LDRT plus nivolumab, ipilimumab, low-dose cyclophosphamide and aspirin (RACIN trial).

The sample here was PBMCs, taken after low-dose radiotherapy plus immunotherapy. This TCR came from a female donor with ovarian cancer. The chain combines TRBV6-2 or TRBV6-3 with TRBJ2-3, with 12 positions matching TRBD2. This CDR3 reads CASSYSIRLAGADTQYF. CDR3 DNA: TGTGCCAGCAGTTACTCGATTCGACTAGCGGGGGCGGATACGCAGTATTTT.